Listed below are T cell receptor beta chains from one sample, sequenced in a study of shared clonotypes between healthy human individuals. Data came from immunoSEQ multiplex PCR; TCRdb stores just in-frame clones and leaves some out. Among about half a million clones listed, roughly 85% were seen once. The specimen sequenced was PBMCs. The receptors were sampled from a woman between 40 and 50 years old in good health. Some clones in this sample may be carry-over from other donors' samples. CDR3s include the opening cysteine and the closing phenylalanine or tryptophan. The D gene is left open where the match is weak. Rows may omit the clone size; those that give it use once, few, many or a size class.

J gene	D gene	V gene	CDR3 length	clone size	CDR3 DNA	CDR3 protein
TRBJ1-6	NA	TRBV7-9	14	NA	TGTGCCAGCAGCCCGGGACCGGATAATTCACCCCTCCACTTT	CASSPGPDNSPLHF
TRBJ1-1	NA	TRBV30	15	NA	TGTGCCTGGAGTTATGGCGACTTTAGGGGTACTGAAGCTTTCTTT	CAWSYGDFRGTEAFF
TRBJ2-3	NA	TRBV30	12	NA	TGTGCCTGGAGTCCGGGGGCAGATACGCAGTATTTT	CAWSPGADTQYF
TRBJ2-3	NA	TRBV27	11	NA	TGTGCCAGCGGAAGCACAGATACGCAGTATTTT	CASGSTDTQYF
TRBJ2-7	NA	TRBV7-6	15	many	TGTGCCAGCAGCTTAGGGGCTGGAAGCTCCTACGAGCAGTACTTC	CASSLGAGSSYEQYF
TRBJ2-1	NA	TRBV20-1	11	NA	TGCAGTGCGAAGGGTAGTGGTGAGCAGTTCTTC	CSAKGSGEQFF
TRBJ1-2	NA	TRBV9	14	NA	TGTGCCAGCAGCGTAGCTGTAGGGCGCTATGGCTACACCTTC	CASSVAVGRYGYTF
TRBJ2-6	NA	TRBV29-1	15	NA	TGCAGCGTTGATACAGGTAACTCTGGGGCCAACGTCCTGACTTTC	CSVDTGNSGANVLTF
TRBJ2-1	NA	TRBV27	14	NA	TGTGCCAGCAGTTTATCCGTCCGATACAATGAGCAGTTCTTC	CASSLSVRYNEQFF
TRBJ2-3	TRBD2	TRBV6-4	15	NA	TGTGCCAGCAGTGACGGGACTAGCGGGGCAGATACGCAGTATTTT	CASSDGTSGADTQYF
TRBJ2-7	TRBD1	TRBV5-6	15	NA	TGTGCCAGCATCCTGGCGGGACAGGCCCAGGACGAGCAGTACTTC	CASILAGQAQDEQYF
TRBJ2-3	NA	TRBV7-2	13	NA	TGTGCCAGCAGCCCGGCCCCCCCAGATACGCAGTATTTT	CASSPAPPDTQYF
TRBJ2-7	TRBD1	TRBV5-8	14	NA	TGTGCCAGCAGGGATACGACAGGGTCCCACGAGCAGTACTTC	CASRDTTGSHEQYF
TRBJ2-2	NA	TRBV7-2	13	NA	TGTGCCAGCAGCCCGCGGGTGACCGGGGAGCTGTTTTTT	CASSPRVTGELFF
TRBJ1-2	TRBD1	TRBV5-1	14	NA	TGCGCCAGCAGCCACTTGGACAGGCAGTATGGCTACACCTTC	CASSHLDRQYGYTF
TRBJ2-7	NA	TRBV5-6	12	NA	TGTGCCAGCAGCTCGTTCGGGTACGAGCAGTACTTC	CASSSFGYEQYF
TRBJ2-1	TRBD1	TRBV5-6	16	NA	TGTGCCAGCAGCAGGGACAGGGGGCGGTTTTACAATGAGCAGTTCTTC	CASSRDRGRFYNEQFF
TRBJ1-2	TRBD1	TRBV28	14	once	TGTGCCAGCAGTTTCTCGGGACAGGGGGCTGGCTACACCTTC	CASSFSGQGAGYTF
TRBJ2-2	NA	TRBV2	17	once	TGTGCCAGCAGTAAAACCCGCATAGGGTCGAACACCGGGGAGCTGTTTTTT	CASSKTRIGSNTGELFF
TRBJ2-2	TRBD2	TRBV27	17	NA	TGTGCCAGCAAACCCTGGGCGGGGGTGGTTAACACCGGGGAGCTGTTTTTT	CASKPWAGVVNTGELFF
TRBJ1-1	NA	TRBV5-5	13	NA	TGTGCCAGCAGCCCGGAGTCCGATGGTGAAGCTTTCTTT	CASSPESDGEAFF
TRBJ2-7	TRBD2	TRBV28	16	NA	TGTGCCAGCAGTCTTCCAGGGACTAGCGACTCCTACGAGCAGTACTTC	CASSLPGTSDSYEQYF
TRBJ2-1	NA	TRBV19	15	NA	TGTGCCAGTAGTCCGAAGGGCGATAGCTACAATGAGCAGTTCTTC	CASSPKGDSYNEQFF
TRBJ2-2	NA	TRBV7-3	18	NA	TGTGCCAGCAGCTTAGGTGCGTGGGGCAGCCCCAACACCGGGGAGCTGTTTTTT	CASSLGAWGSPNTGELFF
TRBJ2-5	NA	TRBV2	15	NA	TGTGCCAGCAGCGAAGGTGGGGCGGGGCTAGAGACCCAGTACTTC	CASSEGGAGLETQYF
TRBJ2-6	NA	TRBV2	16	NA	TGTGCCAGCAGTGAGGAGGGGCTCTCTGGGGCCAACGTCCTGACTTTC	CASSEEGLSGANVLTF
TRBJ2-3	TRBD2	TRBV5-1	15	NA	TGCGCCAGCAGCCGGACTAGCGGGTATACAGATACGCAGTATTTT	CASSRTSGYTDTQYF
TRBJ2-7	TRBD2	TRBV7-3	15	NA	TGTGCCAGCAGCTTACGGCTAGCGGGAACCTACGAGCAGTACTTC	CASSLRLAGTYEQYF
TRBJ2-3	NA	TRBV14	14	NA	TGTGCCAGCAGCCAAAGTTTCGGGCCAGATACGCAGTATTTT	CASSQSFGPDTQYF
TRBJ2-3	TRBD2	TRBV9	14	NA	TGTGCCAGCAGCTTAGCGGGAAGTACAGATACGCAGTATTTT	CASSLAGSTDTQYF
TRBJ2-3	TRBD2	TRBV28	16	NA	TGTGCCAGCATCACTGGAATAGCGGGACCCCCAGATACGCAGTATTTT	CASITGIAGPPDTQYF
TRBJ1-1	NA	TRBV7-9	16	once	TGTGCCAGCAGCTTTATGCAGGGTGGCCTGAACACTGAAGCTTTCTTT	CASSFMQGGLNTEAFF
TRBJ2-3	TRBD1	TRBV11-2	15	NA	TGTGCCAGCAGCTTTTCGACAGGGTATGCAGATACGCAGTATTTT	CASSFSTGYADTQYF
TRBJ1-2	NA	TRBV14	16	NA	TGTGCCAGCAGCCAAGGACCCCCCGGGACCATGGAGGGCTACACCTTC	CASSQGPPGTMEGYTF
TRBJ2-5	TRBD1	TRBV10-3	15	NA	TGTGCCATCAGAAGAGACAGGGGGCTTGGGGAGACCCAGTACTTC	CAIRRDRGLGETQYF
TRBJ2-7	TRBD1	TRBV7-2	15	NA	TGTGCCAGTCATAACACCGGGACAGGGGCCTACGAGCAGTACTTC	CASHNTGTGAYEQYF
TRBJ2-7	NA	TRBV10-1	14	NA	TGCGCCAGCAGTGAAAACAGGGAAGTCTACGAGCAGTACTTC	CASSENREVYEQYF
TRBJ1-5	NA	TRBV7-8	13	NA	TGTGCCAGCAGCTTATACAGAAATCAGCCCCAGCATTTT	CASSLYRNQPQHF
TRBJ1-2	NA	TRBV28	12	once	TGTGCCAGCAGTCCTCCCGGGGACGGCTACACCTTC	CASSPPGDGYTF
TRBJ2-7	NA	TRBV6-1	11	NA	TGTGCCAGCAGTTATAGCAGCGAGCAGTACTTC	CASSYSSEQYF
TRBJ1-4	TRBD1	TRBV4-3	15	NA	TGCGCCAGCAGGGGGACAGGGCGGCCTAATGAAAAACTGTTTTTT	CASRGTGRPNEKLFF
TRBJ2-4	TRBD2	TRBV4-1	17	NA	TGCGCCAGCAGCCATCTCACGGGGGCTAGCGGGGAAAACATTCAGTACTTC	CASSHLTGASGENIQYF